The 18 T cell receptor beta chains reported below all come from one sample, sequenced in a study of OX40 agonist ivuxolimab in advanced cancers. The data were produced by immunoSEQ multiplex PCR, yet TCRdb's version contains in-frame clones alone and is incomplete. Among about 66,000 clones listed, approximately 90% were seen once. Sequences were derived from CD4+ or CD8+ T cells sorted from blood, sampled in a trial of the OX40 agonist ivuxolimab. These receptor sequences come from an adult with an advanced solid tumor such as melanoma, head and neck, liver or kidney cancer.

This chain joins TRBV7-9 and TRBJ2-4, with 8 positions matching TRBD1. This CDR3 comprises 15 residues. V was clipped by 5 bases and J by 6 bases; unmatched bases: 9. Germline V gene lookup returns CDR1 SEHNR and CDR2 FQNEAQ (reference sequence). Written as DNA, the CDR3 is TGTGCCAGCAGCCCGATGACAGGGGCTCCAAACATTCAGTACTTC. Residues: CASSPMTGAPNIQYF.

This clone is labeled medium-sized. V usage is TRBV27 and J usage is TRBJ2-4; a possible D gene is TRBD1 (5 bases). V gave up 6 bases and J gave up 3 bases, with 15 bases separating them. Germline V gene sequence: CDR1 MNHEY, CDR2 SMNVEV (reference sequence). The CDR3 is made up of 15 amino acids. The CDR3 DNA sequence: TGTGCCAGCAGCCCTATCGGACACTTCAAAAACATTCAGTACTTC. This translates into CASSPIGHFKNIQYF.

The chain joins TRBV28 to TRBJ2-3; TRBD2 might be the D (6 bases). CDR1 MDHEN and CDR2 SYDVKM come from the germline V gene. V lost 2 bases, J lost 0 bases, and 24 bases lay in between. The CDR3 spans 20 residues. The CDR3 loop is CASSLPAVMVTGGSTDTQYF. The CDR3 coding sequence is TGTGCCAGCAGTTTACCCGCAGTCATGGTCACAGGAGGGAGCACAGATACGCAGTATTTT.

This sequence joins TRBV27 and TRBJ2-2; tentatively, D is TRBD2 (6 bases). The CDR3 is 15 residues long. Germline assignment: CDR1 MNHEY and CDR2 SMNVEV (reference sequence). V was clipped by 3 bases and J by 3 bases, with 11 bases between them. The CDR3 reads CASSLYGEDTGELFF. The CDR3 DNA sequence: TGTGCCAGCAGTTTGTATGGGGAGGACACCGGGGAGCTGTTTTTT.

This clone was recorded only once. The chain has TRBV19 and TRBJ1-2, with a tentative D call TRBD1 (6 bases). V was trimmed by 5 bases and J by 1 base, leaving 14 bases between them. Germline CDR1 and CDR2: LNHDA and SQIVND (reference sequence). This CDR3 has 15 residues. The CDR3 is CASSHPPDSNYGYTF. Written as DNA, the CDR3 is TGTGCCAGTAGTCATCCCCCGGACAGTAACTATGGCTACACCTTC.

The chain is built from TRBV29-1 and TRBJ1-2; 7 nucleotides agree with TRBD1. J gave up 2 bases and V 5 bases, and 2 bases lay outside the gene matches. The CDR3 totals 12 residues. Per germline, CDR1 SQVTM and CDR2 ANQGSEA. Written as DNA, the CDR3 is TGCAGCGTTCTGGACAGGAACTATGGCTACACCTTC. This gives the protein CSVLDRNYGYTF. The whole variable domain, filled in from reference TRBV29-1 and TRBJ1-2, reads SAVISQKPSRDICQRGTSLTIQCQVDSQVTMMFWYRQQPGQSLTLIATANQGSEATYESGFVIDKFPISRPNLTFSTLTVSNMSPEDSSIYLCSVLDRNYGYTFGSGTRLTVV.

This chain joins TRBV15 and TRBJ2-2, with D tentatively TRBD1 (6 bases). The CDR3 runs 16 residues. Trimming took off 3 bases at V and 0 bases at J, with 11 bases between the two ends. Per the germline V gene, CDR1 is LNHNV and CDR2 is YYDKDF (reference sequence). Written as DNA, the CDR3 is TGTGCCACCAGCAGTTCCCAGGGGACGAACACCGGGGAGCTGTTTTTT. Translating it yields CATSSSQGTNTGELFF.

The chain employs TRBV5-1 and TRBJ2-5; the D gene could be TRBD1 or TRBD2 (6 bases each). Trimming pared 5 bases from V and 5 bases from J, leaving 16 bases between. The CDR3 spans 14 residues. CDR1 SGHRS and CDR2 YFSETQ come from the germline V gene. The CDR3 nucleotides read TGCGCCAGCAGTCCATGGGGGGCCTGGGAGACCCAGTACTTC. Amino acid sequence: CASSPWGAWETQYF.

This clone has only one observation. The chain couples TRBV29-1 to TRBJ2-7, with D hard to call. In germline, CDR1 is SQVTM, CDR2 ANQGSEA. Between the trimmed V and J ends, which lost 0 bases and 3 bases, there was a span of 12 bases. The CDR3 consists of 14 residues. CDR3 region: CSVEEGSGLYEQYF. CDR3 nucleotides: TGCAGCGTTGAAGAAGGGTCCGGGCTCTACGAGCAGTACTTC.

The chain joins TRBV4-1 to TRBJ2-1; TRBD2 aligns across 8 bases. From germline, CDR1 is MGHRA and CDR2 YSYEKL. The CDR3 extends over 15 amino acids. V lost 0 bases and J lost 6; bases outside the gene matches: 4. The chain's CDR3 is CASSQDVGLGNEQFF. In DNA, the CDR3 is TGCGCCAGCAGCCAAGATGTGGGACTAGGCAATGAGCAGTTCTTC.

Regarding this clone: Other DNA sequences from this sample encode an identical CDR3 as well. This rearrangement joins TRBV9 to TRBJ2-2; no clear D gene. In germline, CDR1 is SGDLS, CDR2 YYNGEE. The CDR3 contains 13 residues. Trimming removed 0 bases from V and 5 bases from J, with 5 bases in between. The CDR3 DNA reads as TGTGCCAGCAGCGTAGTGTGGACCGGGGAGCTGTTTTTT. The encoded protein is CASSVVWTGELFF.

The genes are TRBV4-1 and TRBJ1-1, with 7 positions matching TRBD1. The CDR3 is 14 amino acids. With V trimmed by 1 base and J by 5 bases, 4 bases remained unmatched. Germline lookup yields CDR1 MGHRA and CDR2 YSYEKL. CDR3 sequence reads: CASSQVPGGTEAFF. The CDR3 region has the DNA TGCGCCAGCAGCCAAGTTCCAGGGGGGACTGAAGCTTTCTTT.

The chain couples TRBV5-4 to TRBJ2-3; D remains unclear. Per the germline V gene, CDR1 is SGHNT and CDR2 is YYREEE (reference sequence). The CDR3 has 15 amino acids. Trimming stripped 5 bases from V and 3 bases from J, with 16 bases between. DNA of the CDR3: TGTGCCAGCAGATCCTCGGACGGCGAAACAGATACGCAGTATTTT. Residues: CASRSSDGETDTQYF.

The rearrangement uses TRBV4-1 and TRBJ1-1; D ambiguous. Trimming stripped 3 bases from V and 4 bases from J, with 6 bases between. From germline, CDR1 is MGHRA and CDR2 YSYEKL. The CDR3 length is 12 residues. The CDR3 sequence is CASSHGSTEAFF. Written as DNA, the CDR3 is TGCGCCAGCAGCCACGGCAGCACTGAAGCTTTCTTT.

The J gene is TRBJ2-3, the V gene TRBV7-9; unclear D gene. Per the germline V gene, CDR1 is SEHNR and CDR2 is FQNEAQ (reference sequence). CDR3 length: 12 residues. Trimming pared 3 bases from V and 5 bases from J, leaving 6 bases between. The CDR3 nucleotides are TGTGCCAGCAGCTTTGGTCAAGATACGCAGTATTTT. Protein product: CASSFGQDTQYF.

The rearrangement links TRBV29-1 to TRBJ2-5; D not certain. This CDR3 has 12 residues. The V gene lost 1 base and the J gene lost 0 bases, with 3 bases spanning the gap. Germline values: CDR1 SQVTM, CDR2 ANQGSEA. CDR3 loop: CSVEGNQETQYF. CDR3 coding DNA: TGCAGCGTTGAAGGGAACCAAGAGACCCAGTACTTC.

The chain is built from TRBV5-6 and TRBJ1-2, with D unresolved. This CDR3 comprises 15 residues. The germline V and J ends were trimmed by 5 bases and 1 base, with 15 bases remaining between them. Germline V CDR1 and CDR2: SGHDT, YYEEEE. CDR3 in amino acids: CASSTDLSRNYGYTF. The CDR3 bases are TGTGCCAGCAGTACCGACCTTTCCCGTAACTATGGCTACACCTTC.

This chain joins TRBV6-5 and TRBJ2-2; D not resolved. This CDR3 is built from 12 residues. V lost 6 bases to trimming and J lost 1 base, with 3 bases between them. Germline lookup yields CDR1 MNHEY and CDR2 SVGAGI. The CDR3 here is CASRENTGELFF. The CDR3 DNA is TGTGCCAGCAGGGAGAACACCGGGGAGCTGTTTTTT.